The 20 T cell receptor beta chains listed next were all sequenced from one sample in a study of T cell changes during pregnancy in multiple sclerosis. Assay: immunoSEQ multiplex PCR; the TCRdb copy retains only in-frame clones and omits some. The sample contains roughly 62,000 clones, roughly nine tenths of which appear only once. Sequencing was performed on peripheral blood, taken in the first trimester of pregnancy. These receptors came from a female donor with multiple sclerosis, enrolled in a pregnancy study.

The chain employs TRBV6-5 and TRBJ2-7, with TRBD1 matching over 9 bases. J gave up 3 bases and V 0 bases, and 6 bases lay outside the gene matches. Germline CDR1 is MNHEY and CDR2 is SVGAGI. The length of the CDR3 is 16 residues. The CDR3 DNA reads TGTGCCAGCAGTTACTCCCGGGGACAGGGAGACTACGAGCAGTACTTC. This sequence encodes CASSYSRGQGDYEQYF.

V is TRBV19 and J is TRBJ1-4; TRBD1 agrees at 8 bases. The CDR3 runs 13 residues. CDR1 and CDR2 (germline): LNHDA, SQIVND (reference sequence). Losses at the gene ends were 10 bases for V and 6 bases for J; bases not matched to a gene: 7. The chain's CDR3 is CAIGTGADEKLFF. CDR3 bases: TGTGCCATTGGGACAGGCGCAGATGAAAAACTGTTTTTT.

This clone was detected only once. The genes are TRBV5-4 and TRBJ2-5; D gene unclear. The CDR3 runs to 14 residues. In germline, CDR1 is SGHNT, CDR2 YYREEE (reference sequence). V was cut by 0 bases and J by 0 bases, with 6 bases left in between. The CDR3 region is CASSLGHNQETQYF. Here the CDR3 DNA reads TGTGCCAGCAGCTTGGGCCACAACCAAGAGACCCAGTACTTC.

This sequence joins TRBV7-2 and TRBJ2-7, with a weak D call TRBD1 (9 bases). With 4 bases removed from V and 6 bases from J, the gap between germline ends came to 22 bases. The germline V gene encodes CDR1 SGHTA and CDR2 FQGNSA. This CDR3 has 16 amino acids. The CDR3 DNA is TGTGCCAGCAGCTCACCCCGGGGGGGACAGGGCCTCGAGCAGTACTTC. It specifies CASSSPRGGQGLEQYF.

The count of this clone is one. The chain carries TRBV6-5 and TRBJ1-2; D not resolved. The CDR3 has 12 residues. Germline CDR1 and CDR2: MNHEY and SVGAGI. The ends were cut back, 10 bases at V and 2 bases at J, with 11 bases in the middle. The CDR3 DNA reads as TGTGCCACCTATAGGAGGAACTATGGCTACACCTTC. This sequence encodes CATYRRNYGYTF.

V and J are TRBV5-5 and TRBJ1-2; tentative D call: TRBD1 (6 bases). Germline CDR1 SGHKS, CDR2 YYEKEE (reference sequence). Trimming removed 1 base from V and 1 base from J, with 11 bases in between. The CDR3 runs 15 residues. The CDR3 is CASSLRDNHNYGYTF. In nucleotides, the CDR3 is TGTGCCAGCAGCTTGCGGGACAACCATAACTATGGCTACACCTTC.

The chain recombines TRBV2 with TRBJ2-1; 11 bases fit TRBD2. In germline, CDR1 is SNHLY, CDR2 FYNNEI. Trimming cost V 6 bases and J 4 bases; bases outside gene matches: 8. There are 16 residues in the CDR3. The CDR3 nucleotides are TGTGCCAGCAGGGAACTAGCGGGAGCTGAGTACAATGAGCAGTTCTTC. This translates into CASRELAGAEYNEQFF.

A few counts support this clone. The rearrangement joins TRBV9 to TRBJ2-7, with no clear D. Germline CDR1 reads SGDLS; CDR2 reads YYNGEE. The CDR3 is made up of 15 amino acids. V was shortened by 0 bases and J by 2 bases, with 12 bases between the two germline ends. CDR3 DNA sequence: TGTGCCAGCAGCGTAGCTATAACGTCTACCTACGAGCAGTACTTC. This codes for CASSVAITSTYEQYF.

The CDR3 DNA follows: TGTGCCAGCAGTTATCGGGGGTTCCATGGCTACACCTTC. It is translated as CASSYRGFHGYTF. The chain is built from TRBV6-5 and TRBJ1-2; possible D gene TRBD1, 5 bases. V was trimmed by 3 bases and J by 6 bases, leaving 11 bases between them. This CDR3 contains 13 residues. Germline loops: CDR1 MNHEY, CDR2 SVGAGI.

The chain has TRBV18 and TRBJ2-1, with 11 bases that match TRBD1. V lost 3 bases, J lost 1 base, and 11 bases stayed unmatched. Germline V CDR1 and CDR2: KGHSH, LQKENI. The CDR3 covers 19 residues. The CDR3 reads CASSPRTGGVKGSYNEQFF. The CDR3, as DNA: TGTGCCAGCTCACCTCGGACAGGGGGCGTTAAAGGTTCCTACAATGAGCAGTTCTTC.

CDR3 DNA sequence: TGTGCCAGCAGCGACGGACAGGGACCTGGAAACACCATATATTTT. Residues: CASSDGQGPGNTIYF. The chain combines TRBV7-6 with TRBJ1-3, with 8 bases matching TRBD1. This CDR3 spans 15 amino acids. The V and J ends lost 5 bases and 2 bases, in that order; junction bases with no gene match: 5. The germline gives CDR1 SGHVS, CDR2 FNYEAQ.

This clone was picked up one time. This chain joins TRBV5-1 and TRBJ1-1; D gene uncertain. Germline CDR1 SGHRS, CDR2 YFSETQ. The CDR3 is 14 amino acids. V was cut by 4 bases and J by 4 bases, with 14 bases left in between. In DNA, the CDR3 is TGCGCCAGCAGCATACAGCCGACCTCCACTGAAGCTTTCTTT. It translates to CASSIQPTSTEAFF. Together with reference TRBV5-1 and TRBJ1-1, the CDR3 gives the full variable domain: KAGVTQTPRYLIKTRGQQVTLSCSPISGHRSVSWYQQTPGQGLQFLFEYFSETQRNKGNFPGRFSGRQFSNSRSEMNVSTLELGDSALYLCASSIQPTSTEAFFGQGTRLTVV.

This chain connects TRBV4-3 to TRBJ2-1; possible D gene TRBD2, 5 bases. CDR3 length: 14 residues. Germline-derived CDR1 and CDR2 are LGHNA and YSLEER. Between the trimmed V and J ends, which lost 1 base and 8 bases, there was a span of 12 bases. The CDR3 spells CASSQGTSLDEQFF. DNA for the CDR3: TGCGCCAGCAGCCAAGGCACTAGTTTGGATGAGCAGTTCTTC.

V and J are TRBV5-1 and TRBJ2-2, with 7 positions matching TRBD2. The CDR3 length is 16 residues. CDR1 is SGHRS and CDR2 is YFSETQ in the germline V gene. Germline trimming cut 4 bases from V and 2 bases from J; bases unmatched to any gene: 8. CDR3 nucleotide sequence: TGCGCCAGCAGCCGGGGGGTCTCCTCAAACACCGGGGAGCTGTTTTTT. It codes for CASSRGVSSNTGELFF.

This chain joins TRBV7-2 and TRBJ1-1; maybe TRBD1 (5 bases). V gave up 5 bases and J gave up 4 bases, with 8 bases separating them. CDR1 is SGHTA and CDR2 is FQGNSA in the germline V gene. This CDR3 has 12 amino acids. The CDR3: CASSAGITEAFF. CDR3 coding DNA: TGTGCCAGCAGCGCAGGGATCACTGAAGCTTTCTTT.

The chain uses TRBV19 and TRBJ2-3; maybe TRBD1 (7 bases). V lost 9 bases to trimming and J lost 1 base, with 11 bases between them. The germline CDR1 and CDR2 sequences are LNHDA and SQIVND (reference sequence). The CDR3 length is 13 residues. The CDR3 nucleotides are TGTGCCAGCAGGGGGGTCGGCACAGATACGCAGTATTTT. It is translated as CASRGVGTDTQYF. The full variable domain, completed using reference TRBV19 and TRBJ2-3, is DGGITQSPKYLFRKEGQNVTLSCEQNLNHDAMYWYRQDPGQGLRLIYYSQIVNDFQKGDIAEGYSVSREKKESFPLTVTSAQKNPTAFYLCASRGVGTDTQYFGPGTRLTVL.

This clone appeared a single time. The J gene is TRBJ1-1, the V gene TRBV5-1; possibly TRBD1 for D (6 bases). The CDR3 spans 14 residues. The V and J ends lost 4 bases and 3 bases respectively, with 13 bases between them. CDR1 and CDR2 from the germline V gene are SGHRS and YFSETQ. Here the CDR3 DNA reads TGCGCCAGCAGCAGGTGGGGGGGCCACACTGAAGCTTTCTTT. It specifies CASSRWGGHTEAFF. Looking up the rest from reference TRBV5-1 and TRBJ1-1 gives the full variable domain: KAGVTQTPRYLIKTRGQQVTLSCSPISGHRSVSWYQQTPGQGLQFLFEYFSETQRNKGNFPGRFSGRQFSNSRSEMNVSTLELGDSALYLCASSRWGGHTEAFFGQGTRLTVV.

The rearrangement joins TRBV7-2 to TRBJ1-4; 7 positions match TRBD1. The germline gives CDR1 SGHTA, CDR2 FQGNSA. The junction had 9 bases not matched to a gene; V was cut back by 2 bases and J by 6 bases. CDR3 length: 16 amino acids. For the CDR3, the DNA is TGTGCCAGCAGCTTAATCCGACAGGGTCCAGATGAAAAACTGTTTTTT. This encodes CASSLIRQGPDEKLFF.

V usage is TRBV18 and J usage is TRBJ2-1; 7 positions agree with TRBD1. V was clipped by 3 bases and J by 13 bases; unmatched bases: 6. Germline lookup yields CDR1 KGHSH and CDR2 LQKENI. This CDR3 comprises 12 residues. The CDR3 region is CASSPYGQAQFF. The CDR3 region has the DNA TGTGCCAGCTCACCTTACGGACAGGCCCAGTTCTTC.

This clone was counted a single time. V is TRBV11-2 and J is TRBJ1-1; no reliable D call. V was shortened by 1 base and J by 10 bases, with 19 bases between the two germline ends. The germline V gene has CDR1 SGHAT and CDR2 FQNNGV. The length of the CDR3 is 15 residues. In DNA, the CDR3 is TGTGCCAGCAGCTTAGGCCGGGCCTCCCACGGGAGAGCTTTCTTT. The encoded protein is CASSLGRASHGRAFF.